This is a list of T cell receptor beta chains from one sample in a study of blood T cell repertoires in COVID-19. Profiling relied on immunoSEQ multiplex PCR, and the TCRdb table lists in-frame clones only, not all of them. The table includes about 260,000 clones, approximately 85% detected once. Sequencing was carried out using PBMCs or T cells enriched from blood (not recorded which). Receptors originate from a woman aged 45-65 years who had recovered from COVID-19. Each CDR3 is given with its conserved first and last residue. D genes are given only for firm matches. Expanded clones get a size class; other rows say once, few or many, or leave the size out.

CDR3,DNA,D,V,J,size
CASSAGLASYQYF,TGTGCCAGCAGCGCAGGACTAGCAAGCTATCAGTATTTT,TRBD2,TRBV7-2,TRBJ2-3,.
CASSRRGYYNEQFF,TGTGCCAGCAGTCGTCGGGGTTACTACAATGAGCAGTTCTTC,.,TRBV28,TRBJ2-1,.
CASSLSRVGTEAFF,TGCGCCAGCAGCTTGAGCAGGGTTGGTACTGAAGCTTTCTTT,.,TRBV5-1,TRBJ1-1,.
CATSRAPGETQYF,TGTGCCACCAGTAGGGCCCCAGGGGAGACCCAGTACTTC,.,TRBV24-1,TRBJ2-5,.
CASTLRDRAYYGYTF,TGTGCCAGCACCCTCCGGGACAGGGCCTACTATGGCTACACCTTC,TRBD1,TRBV6-5,TRBJ1-2,.
CASSLFAGPTEAFF,TGTGCCAGCAGCTTATTTGCAGGGCCCACTGAAGCTTTCTTT,.,TRBV7-2,TRBJ1-1,.
CASRSGHEISGNTIYF,TGTGCCAGCAGGTCGGGACACGAGATCTCTGGAAACACCATATATTTT,.,TRBV27,TRBJ1-3,.
CASSTGQGRTEAFF,TGTGCCAGCAGCACTGGACAGGGAAGGACTGAAGCTTTCTTT,TRBD1,TRBV5-8,TRBJ1-1,.
CSVMTSGRSNEQFF,TGCAGCGTGATGACTAGCGGGAGGTCGAATGAGCAGTTCTTC,TRBD2,TRBV29-1,TRBJ2-1,.
CASSSGTPGQPQHF,TGTGCCAGCAGTTCTGGAACCCCGGGGCAGCCCCAGCATTTT,.,TRBV28,TRBJ1-5,.
CASSRSGRASYNEQFF,TGCGCCAGCAGCCGTAGCGGGAGAGCCTCCTACAATGAGCAGTTCTTC,TRBD2,TRBV23-1,TRBJ2-1,.
CASSEDRARGYTF,TGTGCCAGCAGTGAGGACAGGGCCAGGGGCTACACCTTC,TRBD1,TRBV25-1,TRBJ1-2,.
CASSLGAAGGQNEQFF,TGTGCCAGCAGCTTAGGAGCAGCGGGAGGGCAGAATGAGCAGTTCTTC,TRBD2,TRBV7-2,TRBJ2-1,.
CASSTTRQGRNTEAFF,TGCGCCAGCAGCACGACACGACAGGGGAGGAACACTGAAGCTTTCTTT,TRBD1,TRBV4-1,TRBJ1-1,.
CASSPGTSGISEQFF,TGTGCCAGCTCACCCGGGACTAGCGGGATTAGTGAGCAGTTCTTC,TRBD2,TRBV18,TRBJ2-1,.
CASRITGGGGGYTF,TGCGCCAGCCGGATCACAGGGGGCGGTGGTGGCTACACCTTC,TRBD1,TRBV5-1,TRBJ1-2,.
CASSLPNLAGSPYEQYF,TGTGCCAGCAGCTTACCCAATCTAGCGGGAAGTCCCTACGAGCAGTACTTC,TRBD2,TRBV13,TRBJ2-7,.
CASSHPFGVTEAFF,TGTGCCAGCAGTCACCCCTTCGGAGTCACTGAAGCTTTCTTT,.,TRBV27,TRBJ1-1,.
CASSGQITSETQYF,TGTGCCAGCAGCGGACAGATAACTTCGGAGACCCAGTACTTC,.,TRBV7-2,TRBJ2-5,.
CASSARLLYGYTF,TGTGCCAGCAGCGCCCGACTTCTCTATGGCTACACCTTC,.,TRBV7-8,TRBJ1-2,few
CASSRTGNSPLHF,TGTGCCAGCAGTCGGACAGGTAATTCACCCCTCCACTTT,TRBD1,TRBV3-1/TRBV3-2,TRBJ1-6,.
CATSDRQGIGTDTQYF,TGTGCCACCAGTGACAGACAGGGAATCGGCACAGATACGCAGTATTTT,TRBD1,TRBV24-1,TRBJ2-3,.
CASSYPEAGTYEQYF,TGTGCCAGCAGTTACCCGGAGGCCGGGACCTACGAGCAGTACTTC,.,TRBV6-5,TRBJ2-7,.
CASSRQGRKETQYF,TGTGCCAGCAGTCGACAGGGGCGGAAAGAGACCCAGTACTTC,TRBD1,TRBV2,TRBJ2-5,few
CASSSDRGGGVDEQYF,TGTGCCAGTAGTTCGGACAGGGGGGGTGGTGTGGACGAGCAGTACTTC,TRBD1,TRBV19,TRBJ2-7,.
CASSYPGQWSTEAFF,TGTGCCAGCAGCTACCCAGGACAATGGAGCACTGAAGCTTTCTTT,.,TRBV7-2,TRBJ1-1,.
CASSLLVSGGYNEQFF,TGTGCCAGCAGCCTCCTGGTTAGCGGGGGTTACAATGAGCAGTTCTTC,TRBD2,TRBV28,TRBJ2-1,.